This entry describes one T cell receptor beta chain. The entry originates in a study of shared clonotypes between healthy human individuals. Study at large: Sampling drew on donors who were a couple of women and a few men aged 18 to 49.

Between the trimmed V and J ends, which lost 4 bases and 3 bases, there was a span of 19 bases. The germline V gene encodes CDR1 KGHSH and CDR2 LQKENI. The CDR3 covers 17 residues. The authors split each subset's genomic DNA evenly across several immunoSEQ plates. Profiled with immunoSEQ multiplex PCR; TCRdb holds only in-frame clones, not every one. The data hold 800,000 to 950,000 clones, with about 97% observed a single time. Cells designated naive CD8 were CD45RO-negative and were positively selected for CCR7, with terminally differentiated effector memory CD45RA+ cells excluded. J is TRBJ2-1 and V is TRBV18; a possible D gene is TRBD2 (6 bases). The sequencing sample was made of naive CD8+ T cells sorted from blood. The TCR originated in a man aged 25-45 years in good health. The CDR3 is CASSHRTGDRSYNEQFF. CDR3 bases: TGTGCCAGCTCACACAGGACGGGGGATAGAAGCTACAATGAGCAGTTCTTC.